This T cell receptor (beta chain) was documented in a study of cytomegalovirus exposure and HLA in healthy donors. Comments on this clone: No antigen is known for it.

Use of 60 Vbeta and 13 Jbeta primers characterized the PCR. Generated by immunoSEQ multiplex PCR, the TCRdb table keeps only in-frame clones and is missing some. Among 100,000 to 150,000 clones listed, 65% to 85% were seen once. Overall study results and limits: In a later analysis, the majority of CMV-associated beta chains seemingly showed HLA restriction.

Germline V gives CDR1 SGHAT, CDR2 FQNNGV. The CDR3 has 15 amino acids. V shed 1 base and J shed 5 bases, with 15 bases lying between them. Source material: PBMCs. The V gene is TRBV11-2, the J gene TRBJ2-7; tentative D call: TRBD2 (7 bases). The sequence derives from a woman in her 40s in good health and CMV-seronegative. This chain's CDR3 is CASSLGGGSMDEQYF. The CDR3, as DNA: TGTGCCAGCAGCTTAGGGGGGGGCAGCATGGACGAGCAGTACTTC.